The T cell receptor beta chain under discussion was sequenced for a study of CD8+CD57+ T cells in acquired aplastic anemia (dated 2018 in TCRdb). About the full investigation: DNA extracted from sorted CD4+ and CD8+ cells had a mean of around 3 ug, with a range of roughly 0.2 to 30 ug. A CD8+CD57+ expansion meant a frequency higher than the mean frequency seen in healthy subjects.

What the authors observed across the whole study: Around 27 CD8+ CDR3 sequences were found to be shared between patients and controls, but these sequences appeared to be highly expressed in patients and within the immunodominant clones of the patients. CD8+ Simpson's diversity did not differ significantly between patients and healthy controls (P=0.060).

CDR1 and CDR2, per the germline V gene, are SGDLS and YYNGEE. Compared with germline, V lacks 4 bases and J lacks 3 bases; bases without a gene match: 4. From the cysteine up to the phenylalanine, the CDR3 has a length of 14 residues. The sequence is cut down to CDR3 DNA, 42 bases in frame from base 1. Patients chosen for sequencing had shown expansion of CD8+CD57+ cells by flow cytometry. All patients had severe acquired aplastic anemia diagnosed by International Study of Aplastic Anemia and Agranulocytosis and Camitta criteria. No therapy had been received by the patients at the time of blood sampling. In the study, sorted CD4+ and CD8+ blood T cells from patients with severe aplastic anemia and from healthy subjects underwent deep sequencing of TCR repertoires. Patients were enrolled in the USA under clinicaltrials.gov protocols 00001620, 01623167, 00001397, 00071045, 00081523 and 00961064. Ficoll-Paque density gradient centrifugation was used to isolate peripheral blood mononuclear cells. Before DNA extraction, CD4+ and CD8+ T cells were sorted by FACS or by magnetic beads.

Genomic DNA was used as template for profiling of TCR beta VDJ combinations and CDR3 sequences. An Illumina HiSeq 2000 was the platform used for TCR repertoire sequencing. As for the authors' bioinformatics: Repertoire assessment relied on Simpson's diversity index, CDR3 size and DJ length profiles, and TRBV/TRBJ rearrangement plots. The immunodominant clone was defined as the most abundant DNA sequence in deep sequencing data. CDR3 amino acid sequences were checked for sharing between subjects and were compared against published repertoires and the VDJdb database. The public reads were run again by TCRdb, first through fastp at Q25 and then through MiXCR, and only productive beta chains were kept. Rows with one shared CDR3 protein collapse into an entry with the most common genes and DNA. TCRdb assigned the V and J calls; the authors' analysis was not used. For this sample the table gives about 240,000 distinct CDR3 sequences, of which 47% were detected only once. The ten most abundant clones make up about 8.3% of the sample.

This clonotype was detected ten times or more. Its antigen is currently not known. Base qualities are not provided; no much larger clone lies one nucleotide away. The source material was sorted CD4+, CD8+, or CD8+CD57+ T cells (not recorded which) from PBMCs. The sequence was collected from a human donor with aplastic anemia. The rearranged chain carries TRBV9 and TRBJ2-7, with 10 central nucleotides matching TRBD1. Read as DNA, the sequence is TGTGCCAGCAGCACTGGACAGGGGGACTACGAGCAGTACTTC. Its protein is CASSTGQGDYEQYF. Here the CDR3 is joined to the reference TRBV9 and TRBJ2-7 genes, and the full variable domain is: DSGVTQTPKHLITATGQRVTLRCSPRSGDLSVYWYQQSLDQGLQFLIQYYNGEERAKGNILERFSAQQFPDLHSELNLSSLELGDSALYFCASSTGQGDYEQYFGPGTRLTVT.